Below are 18 T cell receptor beta chains sequenced from a single sample in a study of T cells in Graves' hyperthyroidism and ophthalmopathy. The source material, RNA transcripts, was used to amplify TCR beta CDR3 regions. With the HTBI primer set, the TCR CDR3 went through a first round of RT-PCR. One entry per CDR3 protein, called by TCRdb with MiXCR from the multiplex PCR reads. The data contain about 500,000 distinct CDR3 sequences, around 16% of them singletons. The sequenced sample was blood. The receptors were sampled from a woman aged 25 to 39 with Graves' ophthalmopathy.

The J gene is TRBJ2-6, the V gene TRBV20-1; D remains unclear. The CDR3 contains 14 residues. Germline loops: CDR1 DFQATT, CDR2 SNEGSKA (reference sequence). Deletions cut 5 bases from V and 0 bases from J, with 8 bases between. The CDR3 DNA reads as TGCAGTGCTCCTAGTTACTCTGGGGCCAACGTCCTGACTTTC. Amino acid sequence: CSAPSYSGANVLTF.

The chain is built from TRBV5-1 and TRBJ1-2; TRBD1 aligns across 8 bases. J lost 4 bases, V lost 4 bases, and 3 bases had no gene match. Germline lookup yields CDR1 SGHRS and CDR2 YFSETQ. This CDR3 is 13 amino acids long. CDR3 loop: CASSRTGIYGYTF. CDR3 DNA: TGCGCCAGCAGCAGGACAGGGATCTATGGCTACACCTTC.

In this sample, this clonotype turned up a few times. The chain is built from TRBV4-2 and TRBJ2-7, with TRBD1 matching 8 bases. Germline CDR1 is LGHNA and CDR2 is YNFKEQ. V was pared by 9 bases and J by 3 bases, with 13 bases of the junction left unmatched. This CDR3 region has 15 residues. CDR3 nucleotide sequence: TGTGCCAGTAGTAGACCGTACGGGACAGGCTACGAGCAGTACTTC. This gives the protein CASSRPYGTGYEQYF.

V and J are TRBV12-3 or TRBV12-4 and TRBJ2-3; a possible D gene is TRBD1 (5 bases). Deletions cut 3 bases from V and 8 bases from J, with 15 bases between. The length of the CDR3 is 14 residues. CDR3 region: CASSFRQNVGTQYF. The CDR3 DNA reads as TGTGCCAGCAGTTTTAGACAGAACGTCGGTACGCAGTATTTT.

This clonotype showed up just a few times. The chain recombines TRBV12-3 or TRBV12-4 with TRBJ1-5, with 7 bases fitting TRBD1. There are 17 residues in the CDR3. With 5 bases clipped from V and 0 bases from J, the junction kept 10 bases outside the gene matches. The DNA of the CDR3 is TGTGCCAGCAGTACAGGGGCGAATCCTTATAGCAATCAGCCCCAGCATTTT. This sequence encodes CASSTGANPYSNQPQHF.

DNA for the CDR3: TGTGCCAGCAGCCCCCACCGGGACACCACTTACGAGCAGTACTTC. Protein sequence: CASSPHRDTTYEQYF. This chain links TRBV7-2 with TRBJ2-7; perhaps TRBD1 as D (6 bases). The germline V gene has CDR1 SGHTA and CDR2 FQGNSA. V was clipped by 5 bases and J by 4 bases, with 18 bases between them. The CDR3 is 15 amino acids.

This clonotype was counted many times. The V gene is TRBV20-1, the J gene TRBJ2-5; a possible D gene is TRBD2 (5 bases). Trimming pared 6 bases from V and 2 bases from J, leaving 13 bases between. Germline V lookup: CDR1 DFQATT, CDR2 SNEGSKA (reference sequence). This CDR3 region has 13 residues. In DNA, the CDR3 is TGCAGTGCACAGACGGGGTCACAAGAGACCCAGTACTTC. Protein sequence: CSAQTGSQETQYF.

Many counts were recorded for this clonotype. For the CDR3, the DNA is TGTGCCAGCAGCCCTCAGAGGGTTGGAATCTCCTACAATGAGCAGTTCTTC. Translating it yields CASSPQRVGISYNEQFF. The rearrangement links TRBV13 to TRBJ2-1; the D gene is possibly TRBD2 (5 bases). Germline V gene sequence: CDR1 PRHDT, CDR2 FYEKMQ (reference sequence). V dropped 5 bases and J dropped 0 bases, with 17 bases sitting between them. CDR3 size: 17 residues. Full variable domain (outside the CDR3, taken from reference TRBV13 and TRBJ2-1): AAGVIQSPRHLIKEKRETATLKCYPIPRHDTVYWYQQGPGQDPQFLISFYEKMQSDKGSIPDRFSAQQFSDYHSELNMSSLELGDSALYFCASSPQRVGISYNEQFFGPGTRLTVL.

Ten or more counts support this clonotype. This rearrangement joins TRBV5-4 to TRBJ2-7; TRBD1 is a possible D gene (6 bases). The V gene's germline CDR1 is SGHNT and CDR2 YYREEE (reference sequence). CDR3 size: 13 residues. Trimming left V 5 bases short and J 5 bases short, with 14 bases between. CDR3 nucleotides: TGTGCCAGCAGGCCCGGGACAAGCAACGAGCAGTACTTC. This sequence encodes CASRPGTSNEQYF.

This clonotype was counted many times. CDR3 residues: CSARGDPGTEAFF. The CDR3 DNA is TGCAGTGCTAGAGGGGATCCGGGGACTGAAGCTTTCTTT. V and J are TRBV20-1 and TRBJ1-1; D remains ambiguous. V was clipped by 1 base and J by 5 bases, with 11 bases between them. The germline gives CDR1 DFQATT, CDR2 SNEGSKA (reference sequence). This CDR3 comprises 13 residues.

There are a few counts of this clonotype. The chain uses TRBV10-1 and TRBJ2-7, with TRBD2 matching over 11 bases. CDR1 is WNHNN and CDR2 is SYGVQD in the germline V gene (reference sequence). After removal of 4 bases from V and 3 bases from J, the junction contained 8 bases not matched to a gene. The CDR3 is 16 residues long. The CDR3 is CASSVGSGRAVYEQYF. The DNA of the CDR3 is TGCGCCAGCAGTGTGGGTAGCGGGAGGGCCGTCTACGAGCAGTACTTC.

This clonotype appeared a few times. The rearrangement links TRBV29-1 to TRBJ2-1; D possibly corresponds to TRBD1 (5 bases). The CDR3 has 13 residues. Trimming cost V 6 bases and J 7 bases, with 16 bases left between them. The germline V gene has CDR1 SQVTM and CDR2 ANQGSEA. The CDR3 here is CSVFWGGGNEQFF. CDR3 DNA sequence: TGCAGCGTCTTCTGGGGCGGTGGGAATGAGCAGTTCTTC.

This clonotype showed up just a few times. The CDR3 DNA reads TGTGCCAGCAGCTTAAGGGGACTAGCGGGCGCCTACGAGCAGTACTTC. Protein: CASSLRGLAGAYEQYF. V is TRBV7-8 and J is TRBJ2-7; the match to TRBD2 covers 12 bases. This CDR3 region has 16 residues. The V and J ends lost 2 bases and 2 bases, in that order; junction bases with no gene match: 4. Germline V gives CDR1 SGHVS, CDR2 FQNEAQ.

The table lists this clonotype with many counts. This chain joins TRBV27 and TRBJ1-2; D perhaps matches TRBD1 (6 bases). Germline lookup yields CDR1 MNHEY and CDR2 SMNVEV (reference sequence). Trimming cost V 1 base and J 2 bases, with 11 bases left between them. The CDR3 length is 15 residues. The CDR3: CASSLYREWNYGYTF. The CDR3 DNA follows: TGTGCCAGCAGTTTATACAGGGAATGGAACTATGGCTACACCTTC.

This clonotype showed up just once. The chain has TRBV7-2 and TRBJ1-1, with D perhaps matching TRBD1 (6 bases). This CDR3 has 15 amino acids. The germline CDR1 and CDR2 sequences are SGHTA and FQGNSA. Trimming left V 0 bases short and J 5 bases short, with 13 bases between. The CDR3 nucleotides are TGTGCCAGCAGCTTAGCTGGGGGGGGCGAGACTGAAGCTTTCTTT. This gives the protein CASSLAGGGETEAFF.

The DNA of the CDR3 is TGTGCCAGCTCTTGGACAGGGGTGAATGAGCAGTTCTTC. This sequence encodes CASSWTGVNEQFF. This chain connects TRBV27 to TRBJ2-1; 9 bases are a match to TRBD1. J gave up 7 bases and V 8 bases, and 6 bases lay outside the gene matches. Germline V gene data show CDR1 as MNHEY and CDR2 as SMNVEV (reference sequence). The CDR3 runs to 13 residues.

This clonotype was recorded at least ten times. The chain is built from TRBV20-1 and TRBJ2-3; a weak D match, TRBD1 (7 bases). The V gene lost 3 bases and the J gene lost 3 bases, with 13 bases spanning the gap. Per the germline V gene, CDR1 is DFQATT and CDR2 is SNEGSKA (reference sequence). The CDR3 totals 14 residues. DNA of the CDR3: TGCAGTGCTAGGTGGCCAGGGGGGACAGATACGCAGTATTTT. It encodes CSARWPGGTDTQYF.

This chain joins TRBV7-9 and TRBJ2-4; 10 nucleotides line up with TRBD1. V gave up 5 bases and J gave up 12 bases; unmatched junction bases: 7. Germline V CDR1 and CDR2: SEHNR, FQNEAQ (reference sequence). CDR3 length equals 13 residues. CDR3 sequence (DNA): TGTGCCAGCAGCGACAGGGGGCTGTTGGGTCAGTACTTC. This gives the protein CASSDRGLLGQYF.